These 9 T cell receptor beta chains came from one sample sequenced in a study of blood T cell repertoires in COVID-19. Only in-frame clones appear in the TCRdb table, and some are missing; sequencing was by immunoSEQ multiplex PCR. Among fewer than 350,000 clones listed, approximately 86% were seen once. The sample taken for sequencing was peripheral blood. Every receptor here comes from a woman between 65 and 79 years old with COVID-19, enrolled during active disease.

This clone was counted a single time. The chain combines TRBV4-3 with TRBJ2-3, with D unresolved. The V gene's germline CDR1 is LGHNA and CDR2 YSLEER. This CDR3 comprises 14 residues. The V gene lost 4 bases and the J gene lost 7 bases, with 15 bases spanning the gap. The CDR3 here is CASSPESVLNTQYF. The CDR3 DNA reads TGCGCCAGCAGCCCCGAATCGGTCCTTAATACGCAGTATTTT.

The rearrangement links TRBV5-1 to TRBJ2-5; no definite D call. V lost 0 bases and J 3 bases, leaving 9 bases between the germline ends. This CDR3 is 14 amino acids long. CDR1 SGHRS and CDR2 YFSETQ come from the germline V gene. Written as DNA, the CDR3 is TGCGCCAGCAGCTTGGACTATTTGAAAGAGACCCAGTACTTC. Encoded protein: CASSLDYLKETQYF.

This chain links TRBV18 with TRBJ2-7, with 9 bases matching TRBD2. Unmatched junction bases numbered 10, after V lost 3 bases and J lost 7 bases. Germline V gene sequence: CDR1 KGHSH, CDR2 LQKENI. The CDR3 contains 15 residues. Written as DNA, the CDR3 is TGTGCCAGCTCACCCGGGCGGGGGGGCCTGAGGGAGCAGTACTTC. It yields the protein CASSPGRGGLREQYF.

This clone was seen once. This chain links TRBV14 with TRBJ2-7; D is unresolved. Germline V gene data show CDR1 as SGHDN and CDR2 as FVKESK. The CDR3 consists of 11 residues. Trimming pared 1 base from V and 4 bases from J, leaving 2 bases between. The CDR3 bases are TGTGCCAGCAGCCAAGCGTACGAGCAGTACTTC. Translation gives CASSQAYEQYF.

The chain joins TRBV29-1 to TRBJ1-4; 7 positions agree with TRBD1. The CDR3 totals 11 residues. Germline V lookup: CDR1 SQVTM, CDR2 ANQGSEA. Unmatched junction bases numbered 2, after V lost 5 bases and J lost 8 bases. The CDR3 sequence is CSVLTGEKLFF. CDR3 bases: TGCAGCGTTTTGACAGGGGAAAAACTGTTTTTT.

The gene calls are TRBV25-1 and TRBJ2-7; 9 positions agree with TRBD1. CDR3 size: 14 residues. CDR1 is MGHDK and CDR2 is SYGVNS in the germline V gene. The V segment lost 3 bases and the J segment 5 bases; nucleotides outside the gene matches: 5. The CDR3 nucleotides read TGTGCCAGCAGTGACCGACAGGGGGTAGACGAGCAGTACTTC. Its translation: CASSDRQGVDEQYF.

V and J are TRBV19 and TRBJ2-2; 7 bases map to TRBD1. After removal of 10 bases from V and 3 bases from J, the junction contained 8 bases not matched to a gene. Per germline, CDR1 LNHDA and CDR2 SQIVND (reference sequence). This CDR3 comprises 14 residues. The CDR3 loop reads CAIEKGTDTGELFF. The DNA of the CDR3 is TGTGCCATTGAAAAAGGGACAGACACCGGGGAGCTGTTTTTT.

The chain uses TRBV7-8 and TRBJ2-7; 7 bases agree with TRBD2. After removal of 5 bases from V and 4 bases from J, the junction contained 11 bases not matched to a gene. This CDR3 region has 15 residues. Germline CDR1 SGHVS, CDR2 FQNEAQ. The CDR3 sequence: CASSPREGYTYEQYF. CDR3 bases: TGTGCCAGCAGCCCCAGGGAGGGATACACTTACGAGCAGTACTTC. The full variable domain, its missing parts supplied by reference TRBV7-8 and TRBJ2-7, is GAGVSQSPRYKVAKRGQDVALRCDPISGHVSLFWYQQALGQGPEFLTYFQNEAQLDKSGLPSDRFFAERPEGSVSTLKIQRTQQEDSAVYLCASSPREGYTYEQYFGPGTRLTVT.

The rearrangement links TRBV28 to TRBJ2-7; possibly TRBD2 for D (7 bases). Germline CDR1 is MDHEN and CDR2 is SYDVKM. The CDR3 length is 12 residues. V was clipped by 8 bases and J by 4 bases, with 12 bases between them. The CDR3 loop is CASQGGGYEQYF. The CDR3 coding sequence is TGTGCCAGCCAGGGAGGGGGTTACGAGCAGTACTTC.